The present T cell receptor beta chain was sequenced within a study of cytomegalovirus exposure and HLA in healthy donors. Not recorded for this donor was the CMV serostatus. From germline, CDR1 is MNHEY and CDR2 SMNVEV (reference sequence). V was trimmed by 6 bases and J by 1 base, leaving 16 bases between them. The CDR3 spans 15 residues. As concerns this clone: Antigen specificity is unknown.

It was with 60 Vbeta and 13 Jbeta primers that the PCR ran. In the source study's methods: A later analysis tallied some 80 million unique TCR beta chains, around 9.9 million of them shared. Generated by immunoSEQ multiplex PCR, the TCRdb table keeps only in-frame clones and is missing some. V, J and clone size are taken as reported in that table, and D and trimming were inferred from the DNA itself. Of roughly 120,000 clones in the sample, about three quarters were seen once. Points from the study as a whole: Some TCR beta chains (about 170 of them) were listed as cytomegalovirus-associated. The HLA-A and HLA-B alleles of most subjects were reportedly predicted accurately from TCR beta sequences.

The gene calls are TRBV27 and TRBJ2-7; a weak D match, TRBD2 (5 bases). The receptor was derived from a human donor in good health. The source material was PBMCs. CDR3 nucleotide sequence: TGTGCCAGCAGATCTCCGGGGTGGGGATCCTACGAGCAGTACTTC. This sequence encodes CASRSPGWGSYEQYF.